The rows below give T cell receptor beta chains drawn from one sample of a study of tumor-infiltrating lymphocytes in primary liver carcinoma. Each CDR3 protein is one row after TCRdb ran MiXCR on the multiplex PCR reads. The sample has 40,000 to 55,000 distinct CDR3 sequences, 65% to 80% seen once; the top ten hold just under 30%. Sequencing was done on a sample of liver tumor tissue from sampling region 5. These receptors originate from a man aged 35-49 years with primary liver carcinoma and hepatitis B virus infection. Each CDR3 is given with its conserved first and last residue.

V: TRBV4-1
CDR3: CTSSQAGAYNEQFF

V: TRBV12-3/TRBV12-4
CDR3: CASNLRRDVFEQYF

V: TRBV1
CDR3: CTSSQVSSGTSGCTDTQYF

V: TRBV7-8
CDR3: CASSLEISSYEQYF

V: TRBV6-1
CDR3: CASRPDTGELFF

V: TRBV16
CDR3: CASSQWGPNNSPLHF

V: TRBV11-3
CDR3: CANSDRAGVNVLTF

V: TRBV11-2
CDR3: CASSLDRPPLIGELFF

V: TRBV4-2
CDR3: CASSQDWGQADYGFTF

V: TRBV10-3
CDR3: CAIKKDGDSNQPQHF

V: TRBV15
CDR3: CATSFGVGGGYEQYF

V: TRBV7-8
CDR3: CASSLATGGYEQYF

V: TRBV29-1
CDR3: CSVRGGLDSTEAFF

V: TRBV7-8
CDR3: CASTLEGQLSYEQYF

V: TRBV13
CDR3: CASSLQSSEETQYF

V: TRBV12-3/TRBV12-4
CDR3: CASRAPRVPGTSGRRNTGELFF

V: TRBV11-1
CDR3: CAGSLESSVSYEQYF

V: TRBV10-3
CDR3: CAINTGTGRTSGSTGELFF

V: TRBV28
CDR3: CASSGGFPRTEAFF

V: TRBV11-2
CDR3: CASSLVPGHSSGANVLTF

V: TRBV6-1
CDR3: CASSPGQGPGVNALTF

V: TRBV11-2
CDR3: CASSNRQGPYEQYF

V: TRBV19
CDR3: CASSTKTGVIQYF

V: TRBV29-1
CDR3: CRVRTSGSWAETQYF

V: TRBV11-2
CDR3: CASSPVAGGPRAEGLFF

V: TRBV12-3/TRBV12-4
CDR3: CASSLDVVGGPPLFF

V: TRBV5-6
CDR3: CASSFVPGNTIYF

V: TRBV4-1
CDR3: CARSQAGQRFQETQYF